The 22 T cell receptor beta chains presented below share a single source sample, sequenced in a study of glioma-infiltrating T cells after dendritic cell vaccination. TCRdb's copy holds only in-frame clones and misses some; the assay was immunoSEQ multiplex PCR. This repertoire shows roughly 85,000 clones, around 84% found once; its top ten account for approximately 8%. Time point meaning: after dendritic cell vaccination, including at tumor progression/relapse. Sequencing was performed on blood, taken after dendritic cell vaccination. Source of these receptors: a human donor with glioblastoma.

V and J are TRBV19 and TRBJ2-2; the match to TRBD1 covers 7 bases. Trimming at V came to 5 bases and at J to 7 bases, leaving 7 bases not matched to a gene. The germline gives CDR1 LNHDA, CDR2 SQIVND (reference sequence). The CDR3 contains 14 residues. The CDR3 DNA is TGTGCCAGTAGTCTCGACAGGGTTGTCGGGGAGCTGTTTTTT. It is translated as CASSLDRVVGELFF.

This chain links TRBV14 with TRBJ2-7; 12 bases fit TRBD2. With V trimmed by 3 bases and J by 2 bases, 8 bases remained unmatched. Per the germline V gene, CDR1 is SGHDN and CDR2 is FVKESK. The CDR3 length is 17 residues. As DNA, the CDR3 is TGTGCCAGCAGCCATGTCAGGGGACTAGCGGGCACCTACGAGCAGTACTTC. Translation gives CASSHVRGLAGTYEQYF.

This rearrangement joins TRBV7-9 to TRBJ1-2, with D possibly matching TRBD1 (5 bases). Trimming took 4 bases from V and 5 from J, leaving 11 bases between them. The CDR3 has 13 residues. Germline loops: CDR1 SEHNR, CDR2 FQNEAQ (reference sequence). CDR3 region: CASSWGRTYGYTF. CDR3 nucleotides: TGTGCCAGCAGCTGGGGCAGGACATATGGCTACACCTTC.

This clone appeared once. This sequence joins TRBV7-2 and TRBJ2-1; the match to TRBD2 covers 14 bases. In germline, CDR1 is SGHTA, CDR2 FQGNSA. The CDR3 spans 19 residues. The J segment lost 0 bases and the V segment lost 5 bases, leaving 9 bases of the junction unmatched. In DNA, the CDR3 is TGTGCCAGCAGCCCCTTCGGACTAGCGGGGGGAAGCTCCTACAATGAGCAGTTCTTC. Its protein product is CASSPFGLAGGSSYNEQFF.

The chain combines TRBV9 with TRBJ2-3; 12 bases are a match to TRBD2. After removal of 3 bases from V and 4 bases from J, the junction contained 6 bases not matched to a gene. The V gene's germline CDR1 is SGDLS and CDR2 YYNGEE. CDR3 size: 16 residues. CDR3 in amino acids: CASSASSGGAADTQYF. DNA for the CDR3: TGTGCCAGCAGCGCTTCTAGCGGGGGGGCCGCAGATACGCAGTATTTT.

The V and J genes are TRBV19 and TRBJ2-7; 7 positions agree with TRBD1. The CDR3 contains 14 residues. The ends lost 4 bases at V and 3 bases at J; junction bases unmatched: 6. In germline, CDR1 is LNHDA, CDR2 SQIVND (reference sequence). The CDR3 spells CASSTDRVGYEQYF. The CDR3 nucleotides read TGTGCCAGTAGTACAGACAGGGTGGGCTACGAGCAGTACTTC.

Remarks on this clone: This specimen includes other DNA sequences encoding the same CDR3. The chain combines TRBV18 with TRBJ2-1, with D possibly being TRBD2 (5 bases). Trimming cost V 3 bases and J 1 base, with 10 bases left between them. The CDR3 runs to 15 residues. The germline V gene encodes CDR1 KGHSH and CDR2 LQKENI. For the CDR3, the DNA is TGTGCCAGCTCACCCCCGGGAAGGTCCTACAATGAGCAGTTCTTC. Protein product: CASSPPGRSYNEQFF.

The chain uses TRBV7-8 and TRBJ1-6; the D gene is possibly TRBD1 (6 bases). Per the germline V gene, CDR1 is SGHVS and CDR2 is FQNEAQ. The CDR3 is 15 residues long. The V gene lost 5 bases and the J gene lost 7 bases, with 15 bases spanning the gap. The CDR3 region has the DNA TGTGCCAGCAGCCCGGCCGGGACATCCAATTCACCCCTCCACTTT. It specifies CASSPAGTSNSPLHF.

The J gene is TRBJ1-2, the V gene TRBV6-5, with 7 bases identical to TRBD1. This CDR3 spans 16 amino acids. The J segment lost 8 bases and the V segment lost 4 bases, leaving 16 bases of the junction unmatched. Germline V CDR1 and CDR2: MNHEY, SVGAGI. Written as DNA, the CDR3 is TGTGCCAGCAGTTCCTCAAACGGACAGGCCCCCAAAGGCTACACCTTC. This translates into CASSSSNGQAPKGYTF.

This clone came up once. The rearrangement joins TRBV5-6 to TRBJ2-7, with 9 bases identical to TRBD1. The J segment lost 6 bases and the V segment lost 0 bases, leaving 10 bases of the junction unmatched. Germline values: CDR1 SGHDT, CDR2 YYEEEE. This CDR3 spans 16 amino acids. The CDR3 loop is CASSLGTGDLPTEQYF. CDR3 bases: TGTGCCAGCAGCTTGGGGACAGGGGATCTTCCAACCGAGCAGTACTTC.

The V gene is TRBV27, the J gene TRBJ1-2, with 8 bases matching TRBD1. The CDR3 has 14 amino acids. Germline-derived CDR1 and CDR2 are MNHEY and SMNVEV (reference sequence). After removal of 5 bases from V and 8 bases from J, the junction contained 10 bases not matched to a gene. CDR3 nucleotide sequence: TGTGCCAGCAGTCTTTCAGGGGGCGCAGGCGGCTACACCTTC. Translated, it gives CASSLSGGAGGYTF.

The V call is TRBV19, the J call TRBJ2-5; D is possibly TRBD1 (7 bases). The CDR3 is made up of 15 amino acids. From germline, CDR1 is LNHDA and CDR2 SQIVND (reference sequence). The V gene lost 4 bases and the J gene lost 2 bases, with 14 bases spanning the gap. The CDR3 coding sequence is TGTGCCAGTAGTACGGAGGGACAGTCTCAAGAGACCCAGTACTTC. Translated, it gives CASSTEGQSQETQYF.

The chain couples TRBV5-1 to TRBJ1-1; D unclear. Trimming shortened V by 0 bases and J by 6 bases, and 9 bases separated the two germline ends. This CDR3 region has 13 residues. Per the germline V gene, CDR1 is SGHRS and CDR2 is YFSETQ. CDR3 amino acids: CASSLERRSEAFF. The CDR3 DNA reads as TGCGCCAGCAGCTTGGAGCGCAGATCTGAAGCTTTCTTT.

CDR3 bases: TGTGCCAGCAACAACGGGGGGAGCTCCTACGAGCAGTACTTC. Translated, it gives CASNNGGSSYEQYF. The chain couples TRBV28 to TRBJ2-7, with 7 positions matching TRBD2. Trimming took 7 bases from V and 0 from J; bases not matched to a gene: 6. Germline V gene lookup returns CDR1 MDHEN and CDR2 SYDVKM. This CDR3 has 14 amino acids.

J is TRBJ2-7 and V is TRBV11-2, with a weak D call TRBD2 (5 bases). V was trimmed by 5 bases and J by 3 bases, leaving 14 bases between them. Germline CDR1 and CDR2: SGHAT and FQNNGV. This CDR3 is 14 amino acids long. In DNA, the CDR3 is TGTGCCAGCAGCATAAACTCGGCGGGCTACGAGCAGTACTTC. It yields the protein CASSINSAGYEQYF.

The CDR3 DNA reads TGTGCTAGTGGCACCCCAGGGGTCACCGGGGAGCTGTTTTTT. Its protein product is CASGTPGVTGELFF. The chain links TRBV12-5 to TRBJ2-2; D is perhaps TRBD1 (6 bases). V was trimmed by 6 bases and J by 4 bases, leaving 12 bases between them. The CDR3 has 14 amino acids. Germline V gene data show CDR1 as LGHNT and CDR2 as FRNRAP.

The chain has TRBV9 and TRBJ1-1; 7 positions match TRBD1. Germline-derived CDR1 and CDR2 are SGDLS and YYNGEE. The CDR3 length is 17 residues. With 0 bases clipped from V and 0 bases from J, the junction kept 8 bases outside the gene matches. CDR3 region: CASSVDRGPLMNTEAFF. DNA of the CDR3: TGTGCCAGCAGCGTAGACAGGGGCCCCCTAATGAACACTGAAGCTTTCTTT.

The rearrangement links TRBV27 to TRBJ2-1; weak D call: TRBD2 (6 bases). The V gene lost 5 bases and the J gene lost 10 bases, with 21 bases spanning the gap. Per germline, CDR1 MNHEY and CDR2 SMNVEV (reference sequence). The CDR3 loop spans 15 amino acids. The CDR3 sequence: CASSLLPGLVGEQFF. CDR3 coding DNA: TGTGCCAGCAGTCTCCTACCGGGACTTGTGGGGGAGCAGTTCTTC.

This clone was seen a single time. The V gene is TRBV5-5, the J gene TRBJ2-5; no firm D call. Germline V gene sequence: CDR1 SGHKS, CDR2 YYEKEE (reference sequence). Between the trimmed V and J ends, which lost 1 base and 2 bases, there was a span of 3 bases. The CDR3 has 12 amino acids. CDR3 coding DNA: TGTGCCAGCAGCTTGTCTCAAGAGACCCAGTACTTC. Its translation is CASSLSQETQYF.

V usage is TRBV27 and J usage is TRBJ2-7, with TRBD2 matching 9 bases. Germline CDR1 and CDR2: MNHEY and SMNVEV (reference sequence). The ends lost 3 bases at V and 9 bases at J; junction bases unmatched: 9. The CDR3 runs to 14 residues. The CDR3 here is CASSFGSGGLGQYF. Here the CDR3 DNA reads TGTGCCAGCAGTTTCGGTAGCGGGGGTTTAGGGCAGTACTTC.

This chain joins TRBV6-5 and TRBJ1-6; perhaps TRBD1 as D (6 bases). Trimming left V 6 bases short and J 6 bases short, with 15 bases between. The germline V gene has CDR1 MNHEY and CDR2 SVGAGI. This CDR3 has 15 residues. The CDR3 DNA reads as TGTGCCAGCAGGCCAGGGGCAAATACTAATTCACCCCTCCACTTT. Translated: CASRPGANTNSPLHF.

The chain has TRBV25-1 and TRBJ2-5; D gene unclear. The CDR3 spans 13 residues. V was trimmed by 5 bases and J by 3 bases, leaving 10 bases between them. Germline V CDR1 and CDR2: MGHDK, SYGVNS. CDR3 sequence reads: CASSPVTKETQYF. The DNA for the CDR3 is TGTGCCAGCAGTCCAGTCACCAAAGAGACCCAGTACTTC.